A selection of T cell receptor beta chains follows, all from one sample in a study of T-cell memory formation after mild COVID-19. TCRdb passed the 5' RACE reads through MiXCR, listing each CDR3 protein once. Counted here are over 150,000 distinct CDR3 sequences, 10% to 15% occurring once; the ten biggest clones make up about 3.6%. Material: PBMCs or a T cell subset sorted from them (not recorded which). Every receptor here comes from a man between 18 and 29 years old who had mild COVID-19 (a few samples of this study predate the infection). Cell type and time point are not known. CDR3s include the opening cysteine and the closing phenylalanine or tryptophan. Fields, in order: clone size, D gene, CDR3 length, J gene, V gene, CDR3 DNA, CDR3 protein. D genes are given only for firm matches. Where a row states a size, it is once, few, many or the class of an expanded clone; other rows omit it.

few,-,16,TRBJ2-2,TRBV20-1,TGCAGTGCTAGGCAGACGGGGTTAGCTCGAAACGGGGAGCTGTTTTTT,CSARQTGLARNGELFF
few,-,16,TRBJ2-3,TRBV4-1,TGCGCCAGCAGCCAAGATGTGGCCCGAGAAGGGGATACGCAGTATTTT,CASSQDVAREGDTQYF
few,-,13,TRBJ2-5,TRBV7-3,TGTGCCAGCAGCTCAGAACCCTTGGAGACCCAGTACTTC,CASSSEPLETQYF
-,-,13,TRBJ2-3,TRBV7-6,TGTGCCAGCAGCTCCGCGGTCGGGTGGACGCAGTATTTT,CASSSAVGWTQYF
-,-,13,TRBJ2-3,TRBV6-5,TGTGCCAGCAGTAGGCCCGGCACAGATACGCAGTATTTT,CASSRPGTDTQYF
-,-,13,TRBJ2-7,TRBV7-3,TGTGCCAGCAGCTTGGGGCCATTACGGGAGCAGTACTTC,CASSLGPLREQYF
many,TRBD1,17,TRBJ2-4,TRBV7-2,TGTGCCAGCAGCTTAGCGCAGGGACAGGGGGCCAAAAACATTCAGTACTTC,CASSLAQGQGAKNIQYF
-,TRBD2,17,TRBJ2-3,TRBV20-1,TGCAGTGCTAGCCGTCTCAGTAGCGGGGGTGTCACAGATACGCAGTATTTT,CSASRLSSGGVTDTQYF
few,-,14,TRBJ1-2,TRBV19,TGTGCCAGTAGTCCGACAGTTTCCTACTATGGCTACACCTTC,CASSPTVSYYGYTF
-,TRBD1,13,TRBJ1-6,TRBV11-2,TGTGCCAGCGGACGACAGGGGACCTCACCCCTCCACTTT,CASGRQGTSPLHF
many,TRBD1,15,TRBJ1-2,TRBV18,TGTGCCAGCTCACGGGACAGCGTGACTAACTATGGCTACACCTTC,CASSRDSVTNYGYTF
-,-,15,TRBJ2-1,TRBV6-5,TGTGCCAGCAGTTACTCGGCGGGGTCCTACAATGAGCAGTTCTTC,CASSYSAGSYNEQFF
few,-,17,TRBJ2-2,TRBV11-2,TGTGCCAGCAGCTTCTTTTTGTCCGGCAAGGGGACCGGGGAGCTGTTTTTT,CASSFFLSGKGTGELFF
-,TRBD2,14,TRBJ2-3,TRBV5-6,TGTGCCAGCACTACGGGGGGTAGCACAGATACGCAGTATTTT,CASTTGGSTDTQYF
-,TRBD1,13,TRBJ1-2,TRBV4-3,TGCGCCAGCAGCCCAACAGGGGGGTCTGGCTACACCTTC,CASSPTGGSGYTF
many,-,11,TRBJ1-4,TRBV20-1,TGCAGTGCTGCCCGGGGGGAAAAACTGTTTTTT,CSAARGEKLFF
many,-,14,TRBJ1-6,TRBV20-1,TGCAGTGCTATACAGAGCTCCTATAATTCACCCCTCCACTTT,CSAIQSSYNSPLHF
-,-,13,TRBJ2-5,TRBV7-7,TGTGCTAGCAGCTTAGCGCGTCAAGAGACCCAGTACTTC,CASSLARQETQYF
many,-,13,TRBJ2-1,TRBV7-2,TGTGCCAGCAGCTTGTTACAGGCCAATGAGCAGTTCTTC,CASSLLQANEQFF
few,-,16,TRBJ1-1,TRBV4-3,TGCGCCAGCAGCCAACCAGGGACAAGGCCTGGAACTGAAGCTTTCTTT,CASSQPGTRPGTEAFF
-,-,14,TRBJ2-7,TRBV5-1,TGCGCCAGCAGTTCCCTTTCGACCTCCTACGAGCAGTACTTC,CASSSLSTSYEQYF
many,-,12,TRBJ1-3,TRBV20-1,TGCAGTGCAACCTTCTCTGGAAACACCATATATTTT,CSATFSGNTIYF
few,TRBD2,18,TRBJ2-5,TRBV12-3/TRBV12-4,TGTGCCAGCAGTCGCAGACTAGCGGGGGGGAGTTCGTTTGAGACCCAGTACTTC,CASSRRLAGGSSFETQYF
few,-,12,TRBJ1-2,TRBV6-6,TGTGCCAGCACCCCAGAGAACTATGGCTACACCTTC,CASTPENYGYTF
few,-,14,TRBJ2-5,TRBV6-5,TGTGCCAGCAGTTACGGGCGACTCCTAGAGACCCAGTACTTC,CASSYGRLLETQYF
-,TRBD1,15,TRBJ1-5,TRBV10-3,TGTGCCATCAGTGGTACAGGGGGCGGTTTTCAGCCCCAGCATTTT,CAISGTGGGFQPQHF
-,-,15,TRBJ2-1,TRBV5-1,TGCGCCAGCAGCTTGGTAAAGAACGACTACAATGAGCAGTTCTTC,CASSLVKNDYNEQFF
-,-,15,TRBJ1-3,TRBV4-3,TGCGCCAGCAGCCAAGCCGACCTCTCTGGAAACACCATATATTTT,CASSQADLSGNTIYF
few,-,14,TRBJ1-1,TRBV30,TGTGCCTGGAAGCAGCCAAGCTTGAACACTGAAGCTTTCTTT,CAWKQPSLNTEAFF
few,TRBD1,13,TRBJ1-1,TRBV5-1,TGCGCCAGCAGTGACAGGGAGGGCACTGAAGCTTTCTTT,CASSDREGTEAFF
few,TRBD1,16,TRBJ2-2,TRBV24-1,TGTGCCACCAGTGCTTATTCAGGACAGGGGGCCGGGGAGCTGTTTTTT,CATSAYSGQGAGELFF
-,TRBD1,14,TRBJ1-6,TRBV9,TGTGCCAGCAGCCTACAGGGGATAAATTCACCCCTCCACTTT,CASSLQGINSPLHF
many,-,13,TRBJ1-1,TRBV7-9,TGTGCCAGCAGCTTAGGACAGAACACTGAAGCTTTCTTT,CASSLGQNTEAFF
many,-,14,TRBJ1-4,TRBV30,TGTGCCTGGAGTGTCCAGGGGTCGGGTGAAAAACTGTTTTTT,CAWSVQGSGEKLFF
few,-,17,TRBJ2-5,TRBV23-1,TGCGCCAGCAGTCTACCCGGGACGGATGATTTAGGGGAGACCCAGTACTTC,CASSLPGTDDLGETQYF
many,TRBD1,14,TRBJ1-5,TRBV5-6,TGTGCCAGCAGCTCGGGGACAGGTTGGCAGCCCCAGCATTTT,CASSSGTGWQPQHF
-,TRBD2,17,TRBJ2-3,TRBV20-1,TGCAGTGCTCCAATCTGGGGCTGGCGGGGGGGCCGGGATACGCAGTATTTT,CSAPIWGWRGGRDTQYF
few,TRBD1,15,TRBJ1-5,TRBV7-2,TGTGCCAGCAGCTTTAGGGGGCACCCCAATCAGCCCCAGCATTTT,CASSFRGHPNQPQHF
-,-,17,TRBJ2-6,TRBV27,TGTGCCAGCAGTTTATTTCTAGGCGGCTCTGGGGCCAACGTCCTGACTTTC,CASSLFLGGSGANVLTF
-,-,12,TRBJ2-7,TRBV24-1,TGTGCCACCAGTCCCGACGGTTACGAGCAGTACTTC,CATSPDGYEQYF
few,-,15,TRBJ1-6,TRBV16,TGTGCCAGCAGCCAAGGCGGCGCAGGGAGGTCACCCCTCCACTTT,CASSQGGAGRSPLHF
-,TRBD1,18,TRBJ2-7,TRBV9,TGTGCCAGCAGCCCGAGGCCAGGACAGGGGCCTAGCTCCTACGAGCAGTACTTC,CASSPRPGQGPSSYEQYF
many,-,14,TRBJ2-2,TRBV7-9,TGTGCCAGCAGCTTCCTACTTGCTGGAGGGGAGCTGTTTTTT,CASSFLLAGGELFF
few,-,14,TRBJ2-1,TRBV7-8,TGTGCCAGCAGCTTCCTGGGTGGGTTCGGTGAGCAGTTCTTC,CASSFLGGFGEQFF
few,TRBD1,16,TRBJ2-2,TRBV18,TGTGCCAGCAAAAGTTGGGACAGCCAAAACACCGGGGAGCTGTTTTTT,CASKSWDSQNTGELFF